This TCR beta chain was retrieved from a study of T-cell memory formation after mild COVID-19 (dated by TCRdb to about 2021). Turning to the overall study: TCR sequence clusters from the two donors were largely donor specific. In a couple of donors, T-cell clones that expanded and contracted after mild COVID-19 were tracked by sequencing TCRalpha and TCRbeta repertoires over time. The cohort comprised two young, previously healthy adult volunteers, one female and one male. The full study reports these points: Clones contracting from day 15 to 85 had balanced CD4/CD8 phenotypes, while a second wave expanding from day 15 to 37 was biased towards CD4+. Some responding clones were detected in pre-infection memory, suggesting pre-existing cross-reactive memory T cells joined the SARS-CoV-2 response. Only two mild cases were covered in the study, and larger cohorts including severe cases with pre-infection samples were considered necessary. The second-wave clones that peaked on day 37 were not confirmed to be SARS-CoV-2 specific. Contracting CD4+ clones turned up mainly in the CM and EM memory subsets, whereas EMRA was where CD8+ clones were enriched.

This clonotype is a singleton in its sample. The antigen it binds to is not known. No much larger clone exists at a distance of one base, and base qualities are not known. One read alone is a weak basis. PBMCs were isolated by Ficoll-Paque density gradient centrifugation. The instrument was an Illumina NovaSeq 6000. Using 5'RACE with constant-segment primers, TCRalpha and TCRbeta cDNA libraries were constructed, with sample barcodes and unique molecular identifiers added in the process. RNA was extracted from every sample with Trizol reagent. Libraries were amplified in two PCR steps, with a second sample barcode and Illumina TruSeq adapters added in the second step. Sequencing of the libraries was done on an Illumina NovaSeq, producing 2 x 150 bp paired-end reads. In the source study's methods: The reads were demultiplexed and collapsed into UMI-guided consensus sequences using migec v1.2.7. With mixcr v2.1.11, UMI consensuses were aligned to TRA and TRB V and J templates and assembled into clonotypes. Expanded or contracted clonotypes were those called significant by both edgeR and NoisET, with noise models trained on biological replicates. For edgeR calls, the thresholds were a false discovery rate-adjusted p below 0.01 and a log2 fold-change of 1. As an exploratory analysis of dynamics, max-normalized trajectories of the 1000 most abundant clonotypes were examined with PCA combined with hierarchical clustering. Separately sequenced CD4+ and CD8+ repertoires were used to assign the CD4 or CD8 phenotype of responding clones. The raw public data were reprocessed by TCRdb itself: fastp quality trimming at Q25, MiXCR clonotype calling, in-frame beta chains only. Rows are combined by CDR3 protein, so each entry shows the most common genes and DNA. The V and J calls were not made by the authors but by TCRdb's processing. This sample holds 250,000 to 350,000 distinct CDR3 sequences; more than 15% were observed only once. The ten biggest clones cover approximately 23% of the sample.

The V end loses 10 bases and the J end loses 0 bases, and a stretch of 11 bases separates them. Per the germline V gene (reference sequence), LNHDA is the CDR1 and SQIVND is the CDR2. From its cysteine to its phenylalanine, the CDR3 spans 13 amino acids. Only the CDR3 portion is preserved as DNA: 39 bases, with reading frame beginning at the first base. The sequence derives from a man between 18 and 35 years old who had mild COVID-19 (a few samples of this study predate the infection). The sample titles of this study are shuffled in the database, so cell type and time point are left out; the donor was told from shared clones. The sample was PBMCs or a T cell subset sorted from them (not recorded which). The sequence is built from TRBV19 and TRBJ2-3; the D gene cannot be resolved reliably. The sequenced DNA is TGTGCCATTTACATGATCAGCACAGATACGCAGTATTTT. Translated, it reads CAIYMISTDTQYF.